Listed here are 3 T cell receptor beta chains from one sample, sequenced in a study of shared clonotypes between healthy human individuals. The assay was immunoSEQ multiplex PCR, and TCRdb's table has in-frame clones only and misses some. The table shows 550,000 to 750,000 clones, with roughly 94% occurring only once. The naive CD8 population came from CD45RO-negative cells selected for CCR7, without terminally differentiated effector memory CD45RA+ cells. Specimen: naive CD8+ T cells sorted from blood. The receptor set was obtained from a young man in good health.

Note on this clone: Other DNA sequences in this sample translate to the same CDR3. This rearrangement joins TRBV9 to TRBJ2-7; 8 nucleotides align to TRBD1. CDR1 is SGDLS and CDR2 is YYNGEE in the germline V gene. The CDR3 has 15 amino acids. V trimming: 0 bases; J trimming: 0 bases; junction bases outside the gene matches: 2. The CDR3 is CASSVEGTGSYEQYF. The CDR3 DNA reads TGTGCCAGCAGCGTAGAAGGGACAGGCTCCTACGAGCAGTACTTC.

The chain joins TRBV27 to TRBJ2-7; possible D gene TRBD2, 6 bases. V lost 6 bases and J lost 3, with 21 bases in between. Germline CDR1 and CDR2: MNHEY and SMNVEV (reference sequence). The CDR3 has 16 residues. Written as DNA, the CDR3 is TGTGCCAGCAGGGGGGGATGGGCGTCTACGGTCTACGAGCAGTACTTC. Amino acids: CASRGGWASTVYEQYF.

V gene TRBV5-5 combines with J gene TRBJ2-1; the match to TRBD2 covers 11 bases. Trimming removed 0 bases from V and 7 bases from J; junction bases left unmatched: 6. CDR3 length: 16 amino acids. Germline assignment: CDR1 SGHKS and CDR2 YYEKEE (reference sequence). In DNA form, the CDR3 reads TGTGCCAGCAGCTTGGGTAGCGGGAGGGCCCTAAATGAGCAGTTCTTC. This sequence encodes CASSLGSGRALNEQFF.